Each of the 8 T cell receptor beta chains below was sequenced from the same sample in a study of post-analysis software for immune sequencing data. These receptors have no identified antigens. Study findings and constraints: Compared with controls, patients had more of about 5 TRBV segments, including TRBV5-6, TRBV5-1 and TRBV20-1.

The library was made from cDNA and included unique molecular identifiers. TCRdb re-derived calls from the PCR reads in MiXCR, one entry per CDR3 protein. Of some 800,000 distinct CDR3 sequences listed, 46% are singletons. The sequenced material came from blood. Every receptor here comes from a girl aged 5-17 years with multiple sclerosis.

The gene calls are TRBV7-8 and TRBJ2-1; tentative D call: TRBD1 (7 bases). Germline V gene lookup returns CDR1 SGHVS and CDR2 FQNEAQ. V gave up 5 bases and J gave up 10 bases, with 18 bases separating them. CDR3 length: 14 amino acids. In DNA form, the CDR3 reads TGTGCCAGCAGCGAGACCAGGGGGGCCTACGAGCAGTTCTTC. It specifies CASSETRGAYEQFF. Using reference TRBV7-8 and TRBJ2-1 for the parts outside the CDR3, the full variable domain is GAGVSQSPRYKVAKRGQDVALRCDPISGHVSLFWYQQALGQGPEFLTYFQNEAQLDKSGLPSDRFFAERPEGSVSTLKIQRTQQEDSAVYLCASSETRGAYEQFFGPGTRLTVL.

The chain joins TRBV20-1 to TRBJ2-3; D gene unclear. The CDR3 is 11 residues long. V lost 6 bases and J 4 bases, leaving 8 bases between the germline ends. CDR1 DFQATT and CDR2 SNEGSKA come from the germline V gene (reference sequence). DNA of the CDR3: TGCAGTGCCCGCCGTCCAGATACGCAGTATTTT. Translating gives CSARRPDTQYF.

The genes are TRBV12-3 or TRBV12-4 and TRBJ2-5, with D possibly TRBD2 on 7 matching bases. The germline V and J ends were trimmed by 6 bases and 5 bases, with 13 bases remaining between them. The CDR3 runs 13 residues. CDR3 nucleotide sequence: TGTGCCAGCAGCCGAAGGGGGGGTGAGACCCAGTACTTC. Residues: CASSRRGGETQYF.

The rearrangement joins TRBV20-1 to TRBJ2-3; 10 nucleotides agree with TRBD2. This CDR3 comprises 16 residues. The V gene end was trimmed by 6 bases and the J gene end by 0 bases; junction bases not matched to a gene: 9. The germline V gene has CDR1 DFQATT and CDR2 SNEGSKA (reference sequence). CDR3 sequence: CSANPRTSGSTDTQYF. DNA of the CDR3: TGCAGTGCAAACCCCCGGACTAGCGGCAGCACAGATACGCAGTATTTT.

The rearrangement joins TRBV20-1 to TRBJ2-1, with 7 positions matching TRBD2. The CDR3 is 15 residues long. Germline V gives CDR1 DFQATT, CDR2 SNEGSKA (reference sequence). Germline trimming cut 6 bases from V and 6 bases from J; bases unmatched to any gene: 14. In nucleotides, the CDR3 is TGCAGTGCCCCCAAGGGAGCGGGGTCAAGCAATGAGCAGTTCTTC. Encoded protein: CSAPKGAGSSNEQFF.

This chain joins TRBV5-1 and TRBJ2-3; D is ambiguous. The germline V gene encodes CDR1 SGHRS and CDR2 YFSETQ. This CDR3 comprises 14 residues. V lost 4 bases and J 6 bases, leaving 15 bases between the germline ends. Written as DNA, the CDR3 is TGCGCCAGCAGCCCAACGGGTTTCGGGGATACGCAGTATTTT. Translated: CASSPTGFGDTQYF.

V gene TRBV20-1 combines with J gene TRBJ2-5; maybe TRBD2 (5 bases). The V gene's germline CDR1 is DFQATT and CDR2 SNEGSKA (reference sequence). With 0 bases removed from V and 1 base from J, the gap between germline ends came to 24 bases. The length of the CDR3 is 19 residues. CDR3 region: CSARDPLRFEGTIQETQYF. DNA of the CDR3: TGCAGTGCTAGAGACCCCCTTAGGTTTGAGGGTACAATCCAAGAGACCCAGTACTTC.

This clonotype was recorded a few times. This chain connects TRBV12-3 or TRBV12-4 to TRBJ2-4; 7 nucleotides agree with TRBD1. The trim removed 6 bases at V and 9 bases at J, leaving 5 bases unmatched. The CDR3 sequence is 12 residues long. As DNA, the CDR3 is TGTGCCAGCAGGCGGACAGGTTCCATTCAGTACTTC. This gives the protein CASRRTGSIQYF.